The 23 T cell receptor beta chains below were found in one sample sequenced in a study of cytomegalovirus exposure and HLA in healthy donors. Clones were sequenced by immunoSEQ multiplex PCR, and TCRdb holds only the in-frame ones, with some missing. The sample has roughly 70,000 clones; about 95% are singletons. Sequences were obtained from PBMCs. The receptors originated from a man younger than 35 in good health and CMV-seronegative.

The chain combines TRBV29-1 with TRBJ2-3; weak D call: TRBD1 (5 bases). This CDR3 is built from 12 residues. Deletions cut 8 bases from V and 2 bases from J, with 11 bases between. Germline assignment: CDR1 SQVTM and CDR2 ANQGSEA. The CDR3 coding sequence is TGCAGCCACTCAGGGTACACAGATACGCAGTATTTT. Its protein is CSHSGYTDTQYF.

This chain uses TRBV29-1 with TRBJ1-5; tentatively, D is TRBD1 (6 bases). CDR1 and CDR2 (germline): SQVTM, ANQGSEA. The CDR3 is 16 residues long. The germline V and J ends were trimmed by 4 bases and 5 bases, with 21 bases remaining between them. The CDR3 nucleotides are TGCAGCGTTGTAGGGGGATATGCCCCTCTCTATCAGCCCCAGCATTTT. It encodes CSVVGGYAPLYQPQHF. Full variable domain (remainder filled in from reference TRBV29-1 and TRBJ1-5): SAVISQKPSRDICQRGTSLTIQCQVDSQVTMMFWYRQQPGQSLTLIATANQGSEATYESGFVIDKFPISRPNLTFSTLTVSNMSPEDSSIYLCSVVGGYAPLYQPQHFGDGTRLSIL.

The chain couples TRBV30 to TRBJ1-2; perhaps TRBD1 as D (5 bases). The CDR3 runs to 12 residues. The germline V and J ends were trimmed by 5 bases and 0 bases, with 7 bases remaining between them. Germline V gives CDR1 GTSNPN, CDR2 SVGIG (reference sequence). The DNA of the CDR3 is TGTGCCTGGCAGGGCACTAACTATGGCTACACCTTC. It encodes CAWQGTNYGYTF.

This chain connects TRBV18 to TRBJ1-1; 10 bases are shared with TRBD1. The CDR3 sequence is 15 residues long. The J segment lost 0 bases and the V segment lost 4 bases, leaving 2 bases of the junction unmatched. Germline V gene lookup returns CDR1 KGHSH and CDR2 LQKENI. In DNA, the CDR3 is TGTGCCAGCTCACGGACAGGGGGGCTGAACACTGAAGCTTTCTTT. It specifies CASSRTGGLNTEAFF.

The V gene is TRBV6-5, the J gene TRBJ2-7; D call uncertain. V lost 1 base, J lost 5 bases, and 18 bases lay in between. Looked up from germline, CDR1 is MNHEY and CDR2 is SVGAGI. The CDR3 sequence is 16 residues long. The CDR3 region has the DNA TGTGCCAGCAGTTACTTGGGCGCCGGCCAGAACGACGAGCAGTACTTC. Amino acid sequence: CASSYLGAGQNDEQYF.

This sequence joins TRBV29-1 and TRBJ2-2; no clear D. CDR1 and CDR2 from the germline V gene are SQVTM and ANQGSEA. The CDR3 is made up of 12 amino acids. V lost 5 bases to trimming and J lost 0 bases, with 4 bases between them. CDR3 loop: CSVRANTGELFF. CDR3 sequence (DNA): TGCAGCGTTAGAGCGAACACCGGGGAGCTGTTTTTT.

This sequence joins TRBV28 and TRBJ1-5; D unclear. Germline CDR1 reads MDHEN; CDR2 reads SYDVKM. The CDR3 totals 12 residues. V was pared by 8 bases and J by 4 bases, with 9 bases between. In DNA form, the CDR3 reads TGTGCCAGCCTCTCCGGGAATCAGCCCCAGCATTTT. Protein: CASLSGNQPQHF. The full variable domain, completed using reference TRBV28 and TRBJ1-5, is DVKVTQSSRYLVKRTGEKVFLECVQDMDHENMFWYRQDPGLGLRLIYFSYDVKMKEKGDIPEGYSVSREKKERFSLILESASTNQTSMYLCASLSGNQPQHFGDGTRLSIL.

This chain joins TRBV19 and TRBJ1-1; D gene uncertain. This CDR3 comprises 14 residues. From germline, CDR1 is LNHDA and CDR2 SQIVND (reference sequence). The germline V and J ends were trimmed by 4 bases and 0 bases, with 9 bases remaining between them. The CDR3 bases are TGTGCCAGTAGTACCCAGGCCATGAACACTGAAGCTTTCTTT. Translated: CASSTQAMNTEAFF.

This rearrangement joins TRBV6-1 to TRBJ1-2; D not certain. V was shortened by 5 bases and J by 5 bases, with 18 bases between the two germline ends. Germline V gives CDR1 MNHNS, CDR2 SASEGT. This CDR3 is 15 amino acids long. The CDR3 nucleotides are TGTGCCAGCAGTCCCCTAATCCCGGAGGGATATGGCTACACCTTC. Translating gives CASSPLIPEGYGYTF.

The chain combines TRBV6-6 with TRBJ1-1, with D possibly being TRBD1 (6 bases). CDR3 size: 11 residues. The V gene's germline CDR1 is MNHNY and CDR2 SVGAGI (reference sequence). CDR3 nucleotides: TGTGCGGTGGACAGGAACACTGAAGCTTTCTTT. This sequence encodes CAVDRNTEAFF.

The rearrangement links TRBV5-1 to TRBJ2-7, with 7 bases lining up with TRBD2. V gave up 3 bases and J gave up 2 bases; unmatched junction bases: 8. The CDR3 loop spans 15 amino acids. The germline gives CDR1 SGHRS, CDR2 YFSETQ. Written as DNA, the CDR3 is TGCGCCAGCAGCTCCCCTGGGGGGGGGACCTACGAGCAGTACTTC. Translated, it gives CASSSPGGGTYEQYF.

The V call is TRBV30, the J call TRBJ2-7; 8 bases align to TRBD2. In germline, CDR1 is GTSNPN, CDR2 SVGIG (reference sequence). V gave up 3 bases and J gave up 6 bases; unmatched junction bases: 10. The CDR3 length is 14 residues. CDR3 loop: CAWSRSGGAREQYF. CDR3 nucleotides: TGTGCCTGGAGCCGATCGGGGGGGGCGCGCGAGCAGTACTTC.

The chain uses TRBV6-1 and TRBJ2-3; D is perhaps TRBD2 (5 bases). CDR3 length equals 17 residues. Trimming shortened V by 1 base and J by 0 bases, and 14 bases separated the two germline ends. Germline CDR1 reads MNHNS; CDR2 reads SASEGT. In DNA form, the CDR3 reads TGTGCCAGCAGTGAAGACCTTTGGACTGCTAGCACAGATACGCAGTATTTT. It translates to CASSEDLWTASTDTQYF.

The rearrangement joins TRBV30 to TRBJ1-2, with D perhaps matching TRBD1 (5 bases). The CDR3 consists of 16 residues. Per the germline V gene, CDR1 is GTSNPN and CDR2 is SVGIG (reference sequence). Trimming removed 1 base at V and 2 bases at J, with 17 bases between. The CDR3, as DNA: TGTGCCTGGAGTGCACCCGATCGGGGGTTAAACTATGGCTACACCTTC. Protein product: CAWSAPDRGLNYGYTF.

This clone was seen just once. The chain uses TRBV19 and TRBJ1-4; the D is unclear. Trimming cost V 0 bases and J 0 bases, with 8 bases left between them. This CDR3 is 16 amino acids long. Germline CDR1 LNHDA, CDR2 SQIVND (reference sequence). Here the CDR3 reads CASSIDPLTTNEKLFF. The CDR3 DNA is TGTGCCAGTAGTATAGACCCCCTAACAACTAATGAAAAACTGTTTTTT.

V is TRBV30 and J is TRBJ2-2, with TRBD2 identical over 7 bases. Per the germline V gene, CDR1 is GTSNPN and CDR2 is SVGIG (reference sequence). Unmatched junction bases numbered 3, after V lost 4 bases and J lost 1 base. The CDR3 has 14 amino acids. The CDR3 sequence: CAWNGGGNTGELFF. CDR3 nucleotides: TGTGCCTGGAACGGCGGGGGGAACACCGGGGAGCTGTTTTTT.

The chain uses TRBV28 and TRBJ2-4; 14 positions match TRBD2. Germline V gene sequence: CDR1 MDHEN, CDR2 SYDVKM. The CDR3 is made up of 19 amino acids. Germline trimming cut 5 bases from V and 9 bases from J; bases unmatched to any gene: 18. The CDR3 spells CASSPPGLAGAWGGIIQYF. The CDR3 DNA reads TGTGCCAGCAGTCCGCCGGGACTAGCGGGGGCCTGGGGAGGGATCATTCAGTACTTC.

The gene calls are TRBV15 and TRBJ1-1; 7 bases map to TRBD1. The CDR3 loop spans 15 amino acids. V was pared by 2 bases and J by 1 base, with 4 bases of the junction left unmatched. CDR1 and CDR2 from the germline V gene are LNHNV and YYDKDF (reference sequence). The CDR3 loop is CATSRRQGKNTEAFF. The CDR3 DNA reads TGTGCCACCAGCAGAAGACAGGGTAAGAACACTGAAGCTTTCTTT.

The chain employs TRBV7-9 and TRBJ1-1; TRBD1 matches 8 bases. The CDR3 consists of 15 residues. Per the germline V gene, CDR1 is SEHNR and CDR2 is FQNEAQ (reference sequence). Trimming cost V 4 bases and J 1 base; bases outside gene matches: 5. CDR3 sequence (DNA): TGTGCCAGCAGCTCGGGACAGGAACCGAACACTGAAGCTTTCTTT. The encoded protein is CASSSGQEPNTEAFF.

The J gene is TRBJ1-3, the V gene TRBV27; TRBD1 aligns across 7 bases. Germline lookup yields CDR1 MNHEY and CDR2 SMNVEV (reference sequence). The CDR3 is made up of 17 amino acids. Trimming cost V 1 base and J 0 bases; bases outside gene matches: 6. CDR3: CASSLFGGQLSGNTIYF. DNA for the CDR3: TGTGCCAGCAGTTTATTTGGGGGACAGCTCTCTGGAAACACCATATATTTT.

The table lists this clone with a count of one. The rearrangement links TRBV5-4 to TRBJ2-1; 10 bases agree with TRBD1. Germline loops: CDR1 SGHNT, CDR2 YYREEE (reference sequence). Trimming cost V 4 bases and J 5 bases; bases outside gene matches: 9. The CDR3 sequence is 16 residues long. The CDR3 DNA reads as TGTGCCAGCAGCCAGGATCGGACAGGGGGTAACAATGAGCAGTTCTTC. This sequence encodes CASSQDRTGGNNEQFF.

This sequence joins TRBV7-2 and TRBJ1-2, with D possibly being TRBD1 (5 bases). The germline V and J ends were trimmed by 9 bases and 7 bases, with 12 bases remaining between them. The CDR3 runs to 11 residues. Per germline, CDR1 SGHTA and CDR2 FQGNSA. The chain's CDR3 is CASQQGVGYTF. DNA of the CDR3: TGTGCCAGTCAGCAGGGTGTTGGCTACACCTTC. The whole variable domain, remainder taken from reference TRBV7-2 and TRBJ1-2, is GAGVSQSPSNKVTEKGKDVELRCDPISGHTALYWYRQSLGQGLEFLIYFQGNSAPDKSGLPSDRFSAERTGGSVSTLTIQRTQQEDSAVYLCASQQGVGYTFGSGTRLTVV.

This clone was seen just once. The chain has TRBV12-5 and TRBJ1-1; 9 bases agree with TRBD1. The CDR3 consists of 15 residues. Unmatched junction bases numbered 4, after V lost 1 base and J lost 4 bases. Per germline, CDR1 LGHNT and CDR2 FRNRAP. For the CDR3, the DNA is TGTGCTAGTGGTTTGGAACAGGGGGCCGGCACTGAAGCTTTCTTT. The encoded protein is CASGLEQGAGTEAFF.